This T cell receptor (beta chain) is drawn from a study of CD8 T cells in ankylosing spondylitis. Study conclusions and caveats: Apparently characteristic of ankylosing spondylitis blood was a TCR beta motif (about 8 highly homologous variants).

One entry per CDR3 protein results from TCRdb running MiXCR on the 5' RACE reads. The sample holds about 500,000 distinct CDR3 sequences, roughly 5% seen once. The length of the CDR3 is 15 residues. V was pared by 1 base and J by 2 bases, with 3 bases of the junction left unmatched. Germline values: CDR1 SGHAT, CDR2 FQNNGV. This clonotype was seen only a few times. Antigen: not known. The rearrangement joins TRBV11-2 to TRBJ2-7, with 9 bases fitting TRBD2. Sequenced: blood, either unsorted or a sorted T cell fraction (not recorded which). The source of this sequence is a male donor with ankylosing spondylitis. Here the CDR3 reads CASSLGGGDTYEQYF. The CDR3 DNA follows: TGTGCCAGCAGCTTAGGCGGGGGGGATACCTACGAGCAGTACTTC.